This TCR beta chain stems from a study of T cells after posttransplantation cyclophosphamide. The study's findings and limits: After PTCy, TRB diversity resembled that of CNI/methotrexate controls. Tissue-infiltrating T cells from skin or gut overlapped little with blood T cells. Donor CD8+ memory clones often dominated recipient blood repertoires at later times.

Methotrexate plus calcineurin inhibitor accompanied controls' myeloablative marrow transplants; sampling was 1 year later. A remark on this clone: Its antigen is not known.

The method was immunoSEQ multiplex PCR; TCRdb's version includes in-frame clones alone and lacks a portion of them. In the table there are around 15,000 clones, 85% of which are singletons. Per germline, CDR1 KGHSH and CDR2 LQKENI. V was clipped by 0 bases and J by 2 bases, with 13 bases between them. The CDR3 contains 16 residues. This chain connects TRBV18 to TRBJ2-5, with D possibly being TRBD2 (5 bases). Sequences were derived from PBMCs, sampled after allogeneic stem cell transplant with calcineurin inhibitor and methotrexate. This TCR came from a female patient in her late teens or twenties who received an allogeneic stem cell transplant from an unrelated donor, was CMV-positive, and had acute and chronic GVHD. Some T cells may have come from the graft donor. DNA for the CDR3: TGTGCCAGCTCACCACCGCGGGTCGGCGGACAAGAGACCCAGTACTTC. Encoded protein: CASSPPRVGGQETQYF.